What follows describes a single T cell receptor beta chain. As yet, its antigen is unknown. Clones were sequenced by immunoSEQ multiplex PCR, and TCRdb holds only the in-frame ones, with some missing. The table includes 80,000 or so clones, approximately 90% detected once. This entry belongs to a study of T cell responses to AZD1222 COVID-19 vaccine. Whole-study findings and limits: Clonal diversity was possibly underestimated, and the donors were mostly white British, with more females.

Germline CDR1 is LNHDA and CDR2 is SQIVND (reference sequence). The CDR3 runs to 18 residues. J lost 7 bases, V lost 5 bases, and 17 bases had no gene match. Material: peripheral blood, obtained on day 0 of AZD1222 vaccination. The sequence was obtained from an adult in good health. The chain links TRBV19 to TRBJ2-2; 9 bases are shared with TRBD2. This CDR3 reads CASSPAWASGKMGGELFF. The DNA for the CDR3 is TGTGCCAGTAGTCCGGCGTGGGCTAGCGGGAAAATGGGCGGGGAGCTGTTTTTT.